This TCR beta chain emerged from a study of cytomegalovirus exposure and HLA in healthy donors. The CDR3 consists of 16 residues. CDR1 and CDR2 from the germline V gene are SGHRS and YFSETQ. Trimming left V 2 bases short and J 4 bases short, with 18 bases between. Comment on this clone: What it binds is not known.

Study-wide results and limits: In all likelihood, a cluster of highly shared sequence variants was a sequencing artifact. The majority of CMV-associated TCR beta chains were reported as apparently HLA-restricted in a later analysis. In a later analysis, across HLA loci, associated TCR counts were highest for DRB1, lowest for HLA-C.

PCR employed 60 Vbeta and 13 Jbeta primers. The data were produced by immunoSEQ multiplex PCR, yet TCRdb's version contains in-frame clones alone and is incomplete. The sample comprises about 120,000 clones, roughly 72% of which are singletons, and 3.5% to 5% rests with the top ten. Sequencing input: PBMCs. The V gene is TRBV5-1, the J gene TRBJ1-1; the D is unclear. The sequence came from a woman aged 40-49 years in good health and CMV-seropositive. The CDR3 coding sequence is TGCGCCAGCAGCTTCGGGCCACAGAGGGCCGGCACTGAAGCTTTCTTT. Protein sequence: CASSFGPQRAGTEAFF. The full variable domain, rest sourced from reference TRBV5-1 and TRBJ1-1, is KAGVTQTPRYLIKTRGQQVTLSCSPISGHRSVSWYQQTPGQGLQFLFEYFSETQRNKGNFPGRFSGRQFSNSRSEMNVSTLELGDSALYLCASSFGPQRAGTEAFFGQGTRLTVV.